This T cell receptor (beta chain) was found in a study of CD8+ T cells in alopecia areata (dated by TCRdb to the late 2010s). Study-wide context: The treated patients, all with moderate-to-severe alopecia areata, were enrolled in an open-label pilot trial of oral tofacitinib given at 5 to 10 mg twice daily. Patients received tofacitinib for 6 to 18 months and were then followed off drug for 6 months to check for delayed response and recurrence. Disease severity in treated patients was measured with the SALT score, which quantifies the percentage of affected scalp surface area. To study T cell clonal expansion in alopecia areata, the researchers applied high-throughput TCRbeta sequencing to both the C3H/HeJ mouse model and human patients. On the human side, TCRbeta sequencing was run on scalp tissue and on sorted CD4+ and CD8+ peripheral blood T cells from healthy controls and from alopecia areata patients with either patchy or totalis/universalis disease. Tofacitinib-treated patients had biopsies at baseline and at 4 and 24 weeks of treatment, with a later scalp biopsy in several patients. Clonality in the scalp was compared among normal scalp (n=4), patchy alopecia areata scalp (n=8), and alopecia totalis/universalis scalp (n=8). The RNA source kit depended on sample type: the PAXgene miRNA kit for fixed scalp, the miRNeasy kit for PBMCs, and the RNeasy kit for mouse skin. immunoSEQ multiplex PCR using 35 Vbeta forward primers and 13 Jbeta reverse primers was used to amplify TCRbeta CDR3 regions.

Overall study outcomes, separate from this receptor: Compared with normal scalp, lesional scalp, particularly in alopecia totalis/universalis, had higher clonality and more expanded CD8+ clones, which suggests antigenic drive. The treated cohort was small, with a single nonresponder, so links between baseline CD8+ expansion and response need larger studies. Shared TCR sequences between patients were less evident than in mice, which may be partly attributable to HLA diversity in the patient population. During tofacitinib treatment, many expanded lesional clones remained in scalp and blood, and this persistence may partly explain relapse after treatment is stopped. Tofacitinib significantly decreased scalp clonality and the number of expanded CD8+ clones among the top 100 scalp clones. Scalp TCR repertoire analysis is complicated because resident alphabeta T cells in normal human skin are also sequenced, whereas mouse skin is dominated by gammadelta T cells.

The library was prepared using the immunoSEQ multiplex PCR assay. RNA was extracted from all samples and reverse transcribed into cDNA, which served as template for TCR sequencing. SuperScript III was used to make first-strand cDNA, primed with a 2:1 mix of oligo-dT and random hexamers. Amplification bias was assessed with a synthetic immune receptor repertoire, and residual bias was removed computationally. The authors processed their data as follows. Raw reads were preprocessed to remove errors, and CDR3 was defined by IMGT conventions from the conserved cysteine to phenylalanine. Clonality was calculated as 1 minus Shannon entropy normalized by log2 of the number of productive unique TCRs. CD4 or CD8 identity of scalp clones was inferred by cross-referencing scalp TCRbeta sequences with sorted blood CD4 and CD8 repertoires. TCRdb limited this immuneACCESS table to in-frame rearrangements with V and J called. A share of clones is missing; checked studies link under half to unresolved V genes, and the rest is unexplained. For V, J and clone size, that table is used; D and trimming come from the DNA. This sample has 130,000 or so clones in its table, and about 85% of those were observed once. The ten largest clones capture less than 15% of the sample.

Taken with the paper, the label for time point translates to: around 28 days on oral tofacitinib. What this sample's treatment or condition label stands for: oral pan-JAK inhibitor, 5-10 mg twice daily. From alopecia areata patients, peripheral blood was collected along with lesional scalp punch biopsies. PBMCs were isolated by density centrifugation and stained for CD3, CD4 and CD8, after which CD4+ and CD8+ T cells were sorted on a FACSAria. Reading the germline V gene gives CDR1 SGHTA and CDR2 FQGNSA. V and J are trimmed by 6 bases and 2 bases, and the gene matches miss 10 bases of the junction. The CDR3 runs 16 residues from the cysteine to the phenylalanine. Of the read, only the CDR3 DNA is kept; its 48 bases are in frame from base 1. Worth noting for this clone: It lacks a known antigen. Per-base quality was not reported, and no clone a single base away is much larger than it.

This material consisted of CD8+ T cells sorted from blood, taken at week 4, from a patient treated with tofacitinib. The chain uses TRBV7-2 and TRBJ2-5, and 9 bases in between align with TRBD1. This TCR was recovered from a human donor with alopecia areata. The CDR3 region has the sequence CASRATGGGWQETQYF. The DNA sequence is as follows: TGTGCCAGCAGAGCCACAGGGGGCGGTTGGCAAGAGACCCAGTACTTC.